Below, 18 T cell receptor beta chains from the same sample are listed, as sequenced in a study of cytomegalovirus exposure and HLA in healthy donors. The PCR contained 60 Vbeta and 13 Jbeta primers. TCRdb's table, derived via immunoSEQ multiplex PCR, lists solely in-frame clones and lacks some. The sample lists about 110,000 clones; 70% to 85% were seen once. What was sequenced was PBMCs. The receptors were sampled from a boy between 5 and 17 years old in good health and CMV-seronegative.

This clone came up a few times. Other DNA sequences in this specimen translate into the identical CDR3. This rearrangement joins TRBV6-4 to TRBJ2-1; TRBD2 aligns across 14 bases. Germline values: CDR1 MRHNA, CDR2 SNTAGT. Trimming cost V 0 bases and J 6 bases; bases outside gene matches: 1. This CDR3 spans 16 amino acids. The chain's CDR3 is CASSDSGTSGSNEQFF. CDR3 nucleotide sequence: TGTGCCAGCAGTGACTCGGGGACTAGCGGGAGCAATGAGCAGTTCTTC.

The chain uses TRBV9 and TRBJ2-1, with 9 bases aligning to TRBD1. This CDR3 region has 15 residues. Germline trimming cut 3 bases from V and 7 bases from J; bases unmatched to any gene: 8. Germline assignment: CDR1 SGDLS and CDR2 YYNGEE. CDR3 in DNA: TGTGCCAGCAGCGGCTACAACAGGGGGCGAAATGAGCAGTTCTTC. As protein: CASSGYNRGRNEQFF. Variable domain in full (rest from reference TRBV9 and TRBJ2-1): DSGVTQTPKHLITATGQRVTLRCSPRSGDLSVYWYQQSLDQGLQFLIQYYNGEERAKGNILERFSAQQFPDLHSELNLSSLELGDSALYFCASSGYNRGRNEQFFGPGTRLTVL.

V is TRBV7-9 and J is TRBJ2-1, with D unresolved. Germline CDR1 is SEHNR and CDR2 is FQNEAQ (reference sequence). The V gene lost 1 base and the J gene lost 4 bases, with 8 bases spanning the gap. The CDR3 contains 14 residues. CDR3 in amino acids: CASSLVSEYNEQFF. CDR3 bases: TGTGCCAGCAGCTTAGTATCCGAGTACAATGAGCAGTTCTTC.

The gene calls are TRBV23-1 and TRBJ1-1; 9 bases map to TRBD1. TRBV23-1 is reported as an ORF; its role is uncertain. With V trimmed by 4 bases and J by 5 bases, 17 bases remained unmatched. This CDR3 spans 18 amino acids. The CDR3 region is CASSLTVPGQGGSTEAFF. The CDR3 nucleotides read TGCGCCAGCAGTCTTACAGTCCCGGGACAGGGAGGAAGTACTGAAGCTTTCTTT.

In nucleotides, the CDR3 is TGTGCCAGCAGCTTCTGGACTAGCGGGAGGGCAGATACGCAGTATTTT. Translated, it gives CASSFWTSGRADTQYF. V usage is TRBV7-2 and J usage is TRBJ2-3; TRBD2 matches at 15 bases. Germline CDR1 reads SGHTA; CDR2 reads FQGNSA. J was trimmed by 4 bases and V by 3 bases; bases with no gene match: 2. The CDR3 length is 16 residues.

The V call is TRBV7-8, the J call TRBJ2-2; weak D call: TRBD2 (6 bases). Trimming cost V 3 bases and J 2 bases, with 10 bases left between them. The germline gives CDR1 SGHVS, CDR2 FQNEAQ. The CDR3 sequence is 15 residues long. CDR3 residues: CASSLDYVNTGELFF. The CDR3 coding sequence is TGTGCCAGCAGCTTGGACTACGTTAACACCGGGGAGCTGTTTTTT. The whole variable domain, remainder taken from reference TRBV7-8 and TRBJ2-2, is GAGVSQSPRYKVAKRGQDVALRCDPISGHVSLFWYQQALGQGPEFLTYFQNEAQLDKSGLPSDRFFAERPEGSVSTLKIQRTQQEDSAVYLCASSLDYVNTGELFFGEGSRLTVL.

J is TRBJ2-3 and V is TRBV2, with a weak D call TRBD1 (6 bases). The CDR3 extends over 13 amino acids. V lost 7 bases to trimming and J lost 4 bases, with 12 bases between them. The germline V gene encodes CDR1 SNHLY and CDR2 FYNNEI. The CDR3 sequence: CASNRNRADTQYF. The CDR3 DNA reads TGTGCCAGCAACCGTAACAGGGCAGATACGCAGTATTTT.

In DNA form, the CDR3 reads TGTGCCAGCAGTGTATTACAGGGGCCGACGTCTCAACTGTTTTTT. Protein sequence: CASSVLQGPTSQLFF. The rearrangement links TRBV27 to TRBJ1-4; TRBD1 aligns across 7 bases. Germline V gene sequence: CDR1 MNHEY, CDR2 SMNVEV (reference sequence). V trimming: 5 bases; J trimming: 12 bases; junction bases outside the gene matches: 15. The CDR3 has 15 amino acids.

The chain links TRBV10-3 to TRBJ2-1; 10 bases match TRBD2. In germline, CDR1 is ENHRY, CDR2 SYGVKD. V shed 0 bases and J 1 base; nucleotides not matched to a gene: 12. The CDR3 runs to 20 residues. CDR3 in amino acids: CAISESTLAGDFRSYNEQFF. DNA of the CDR3: TGTGCCATCAGTGAGTCGACGCTAGCGGGGGATTTTAGGTCCTACAATGAGCAGTTCTTC.

In its sample, this clone was seen once. The chain carries TRBV25-1 and TRBJ2-1, with a possible D match to TRBD1 (6 bases). Trimming stripped 7 bases from V and 7 bases from J, with 14 bases between. The CDR3 contains 13 residues. CDR1 and CDR2 (germline): MGHDK, SYGVNS. DNA for the CDR3: TGTGCCAGCAACCCCAGGGGAGTGAATGAGCAGTTCTTC. This encodes CASNPRGVNEQFF.

The genes are TRBV6-5 and TRBJ1-4; no clear D gene. Per germline, CDR1 MNHEY and CDR2 SVGAGI. Trimming left V 5 bases short and J 0 bases short, with 7 bases between. This CDR3 contains 14 residues. CDR3 region: CASSRTATNEKLFF. The DNA for the CDR3 is TGTGCCAGCAGTCGGACTGCAACTAATGAAAAACTGTTTTTT.

The J gene is TRBJ2-1, the V gene TRBV5-8; D gene ambiguous. CDR1 and CDR2 (germline): SGHTS, YDEGEE. The CDR3 spans 14 residues. Trimming cost V 0 bases and J 4 bases, with 8 bases left between them. The CDR3 region is CASSLGAGYNEQFF. CDR3 coding DNA: TGTGCCAGCAGCTTGGGTGCAGGTTACAATGAGCAGTTCTTC.

CDR3: CASSSIAGSQETQYF. The CDR3 nucleotides are TGTGCCAGCAGTTCGATAGCGGGAAGCCAAGAGACCCAGTACTTC. The chain employs TRBV27 and TRBJ2-5, with 8 positions matching TRBD2. Germline CDR1 is MNHEY and CDR2 is SMNVEV (reference sequence). The CDR3 extends over 15 amino acids. Trimming at V came to 4 bases and at J to 1 base, leaving 5 bases not matched to a gene.

This chain connects TRBV5-1 to TRBJ1-2; TRBD1 matches at 8 bases. The germline V gene encodes CDR1 SGHRS and CDR2 YFSETQ. The CDR3 is made up of 14 amino acids. Trimming removed 4 bases from V and 6 bases from J; junction bases left unmatched: 8. The chain's CDR3 is CASSPIDRGDGYTF. As DNA, the CDR3 is TGCGCCAGCAGCCCGATCGACAGGGGCGATGGCTACACCTTC.

This chain connects TRBV4-3 to TRBJ2-7; D is ambiguous. The CDR3 spans 15 residues. Germline lookup yields CDR1 LGHNA and CDR2 YSLEER. Trimming removed 0 bases from V and 2 bases from J, with 11 bases in between. This CDR3 is CASSQEARAAYEQYF. The CDR3 DNA reads TGCGCCAGCAGCCAAGAGGCGCGTGCGGCCTACGAGCAGTACTTC.

The rearrangement links TRBV5-1 to TRBJ1-1; the D is unclear. Germline V lookup: CDR1 SGHRS, CDR2 YFSETQ. The CDR3 extends over 15 amino acids. V was cut by 0 bases and J by 0 bases, with 9 bases left in between. CDR3 DNA: TGCGCCAGCAGCTTGGTTCCAGGCTTGAACACTGAAGCTTTCTTT. Amino acid sequence: CASSLVPGLNTEAFF.

The chain has TRBV7-3 and TRBJ2-1; TRBD2 aligns across 9 bases. Trimming took 2 bases from V and 4 from J; bases not matched to a gene: 9. CDR1 SGHTA and CDR2 FQGTGA come from the germline V gene. CDR3 length: 17 amino acids. This CDR3 reads CASSLSPGAGGYNEQFF. The CDR3 DNA follows: TGTGCCAGCAGCTTATCGCCGGGTGCGGGGGGGTACAATGAGCAGTTCTTC.

V gene TRBV7-9 combines with J gene TRBJ2-1, with D maybe TRBD2 (6 bases). This CDR3 region has 14 residues. Germline values: CDR1 SEHNR, CDR2 FQNEAQ (reference sequence). Trimming removed 5 bases from V and 7 bases from J, with 15 bases in between. The CDR3 DNA reads TGTGCCAGCAGCCCTAGCGCAAAGAGTAATGAGCAGTTCTTC. Its protein product is CASSPSAKSNEQFF.